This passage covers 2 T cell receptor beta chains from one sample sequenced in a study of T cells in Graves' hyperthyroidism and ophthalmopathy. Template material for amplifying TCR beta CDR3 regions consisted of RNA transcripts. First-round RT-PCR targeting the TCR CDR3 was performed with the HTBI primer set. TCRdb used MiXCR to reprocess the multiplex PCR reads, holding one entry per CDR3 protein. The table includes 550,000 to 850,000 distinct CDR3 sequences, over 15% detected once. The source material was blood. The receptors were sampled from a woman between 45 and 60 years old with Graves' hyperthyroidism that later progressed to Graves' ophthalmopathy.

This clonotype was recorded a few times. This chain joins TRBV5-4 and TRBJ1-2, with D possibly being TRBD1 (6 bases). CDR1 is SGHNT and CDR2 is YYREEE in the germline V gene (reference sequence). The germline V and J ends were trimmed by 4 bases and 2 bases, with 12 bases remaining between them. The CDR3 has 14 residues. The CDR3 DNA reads TGTGCCAGCAGCCTATCAGACAGGAACTATGGCTACACCTTC. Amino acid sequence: CASSLSDRNYGYTF.

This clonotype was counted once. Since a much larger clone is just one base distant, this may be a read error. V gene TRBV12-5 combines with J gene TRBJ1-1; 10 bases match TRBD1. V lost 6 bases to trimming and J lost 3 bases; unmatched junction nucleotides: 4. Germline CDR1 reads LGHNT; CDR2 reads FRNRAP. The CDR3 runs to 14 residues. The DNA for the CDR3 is TGTGCTAGTGGCCCCGGGACAGGGGACACTGAAGCTTTCTTT. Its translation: CASGPGTGDTEAFF.